These 2 T cell receptor beta chains were sequenced from one sample in a study of blood T cell repertoires in COVID-19. Profiling relied on immunoSEQ multiplex PCR, and the TCRdb table lists in-frame clones only, not all of them. In the table there are fewer than 700,000 clones, 70% to 90% of which are singletons. What was sequenced was peripheral blood. The receptors stem from a woman aged 50 to 60 with COVID-19, enrolled during active disease.

The V call is TRBV3-1 (or the pseudogene TRBV3-2), the J call TRBJ1-2; 12 bases line up with TRBD1. The CDR3 has 14 amino acids. Per germline, CDR1 LGHDT and CDR2 YNNKEL (reference sequence). V trimming: 5 bases; J trimming: 5 bases; junction bases outside the gene matches: 3. The CDR3 sequence is CASSAGQGAYGYTF. Written as DNA, the CDR3 is TGTGCCAGCAGCGCGGGACAGGGGGCGTATGGCTACACCTTC.

This rearrangement joins TRBV2 to TRBJ2-7, with D possibly TRBD2 on 6 matching bases. Trimming shortened V by 4 bases and J by 1 base, and 14 bases separated the two germline ends. CDR1 and CDR2 (germline): SNHLY, FYNNEI. This CDR3 has 15 amino acids. The CDR3 protein is CASSGDPRGSYEQYF. The CDR3 region has the DNA TGTGCCAGCAGTGGGGACCCGCGGGGTTCCTACGAGCAGTACTTC.